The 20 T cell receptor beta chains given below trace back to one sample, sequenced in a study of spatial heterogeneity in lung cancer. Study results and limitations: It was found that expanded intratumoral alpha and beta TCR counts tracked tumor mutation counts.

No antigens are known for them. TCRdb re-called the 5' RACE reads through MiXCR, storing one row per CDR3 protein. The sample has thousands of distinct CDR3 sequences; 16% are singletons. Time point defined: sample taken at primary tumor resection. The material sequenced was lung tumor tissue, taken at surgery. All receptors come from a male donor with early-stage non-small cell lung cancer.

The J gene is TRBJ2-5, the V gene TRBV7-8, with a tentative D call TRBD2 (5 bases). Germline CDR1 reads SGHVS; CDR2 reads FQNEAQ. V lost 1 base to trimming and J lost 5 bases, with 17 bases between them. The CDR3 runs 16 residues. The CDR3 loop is CASSLDSGGSGETQYF. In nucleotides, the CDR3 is TGTGCCAGCAGCTTAGATTCTGGTGGGAGTGGGGAGACCCAGTACTTC. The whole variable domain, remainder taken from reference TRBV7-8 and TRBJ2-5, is GAGVSQSPRYKVAKRGQDVALRCDPISGHVSLFWYQQALGQGPEFLTYFQNEAQLDKSGLPSDRFFAERPEGSVSTLKIQRTQQEDSAVYLCASSLDSGGSGETQYFGPGTRLLVL.

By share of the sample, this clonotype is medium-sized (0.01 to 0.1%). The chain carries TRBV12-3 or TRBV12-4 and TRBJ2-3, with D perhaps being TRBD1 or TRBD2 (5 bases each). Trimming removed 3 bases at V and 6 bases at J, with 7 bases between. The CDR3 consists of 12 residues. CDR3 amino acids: CASSFWGDTQYF. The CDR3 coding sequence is TGTGCCAGCAGTTTTTGGGGGGATACGCAGTATTTT.

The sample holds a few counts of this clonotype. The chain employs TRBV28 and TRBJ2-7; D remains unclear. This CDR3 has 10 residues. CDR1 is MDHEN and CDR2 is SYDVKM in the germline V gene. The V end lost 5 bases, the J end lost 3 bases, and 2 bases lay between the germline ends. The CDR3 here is CASSDYEQYF. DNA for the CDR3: TGTGCCAGCAGTGACTACGAGCAGTACTTC.

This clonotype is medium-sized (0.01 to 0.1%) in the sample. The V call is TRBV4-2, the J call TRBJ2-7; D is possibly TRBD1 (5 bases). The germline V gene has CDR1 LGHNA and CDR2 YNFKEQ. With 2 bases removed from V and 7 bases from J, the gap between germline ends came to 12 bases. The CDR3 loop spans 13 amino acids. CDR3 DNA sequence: TGTGCCAGCAGCCAACAAAGGGGTTGGGAGCAGTACTTC. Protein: CASSQQRGWEQYF.

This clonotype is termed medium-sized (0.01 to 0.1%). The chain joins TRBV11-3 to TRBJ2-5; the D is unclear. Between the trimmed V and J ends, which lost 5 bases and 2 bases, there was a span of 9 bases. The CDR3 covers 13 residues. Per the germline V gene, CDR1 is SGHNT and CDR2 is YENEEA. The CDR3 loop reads CASSLHYQETQYF. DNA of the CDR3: TGTGCCAGCAGCCTTCACTATCAAGAGACCCAGTACTTC.

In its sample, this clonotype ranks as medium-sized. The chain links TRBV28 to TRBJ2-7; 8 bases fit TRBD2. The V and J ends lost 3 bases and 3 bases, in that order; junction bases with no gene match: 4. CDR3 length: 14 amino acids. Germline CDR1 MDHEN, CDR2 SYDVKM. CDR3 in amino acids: CASSFFSGVYEQYF. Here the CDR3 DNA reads TGTGCCAGCAGTTTCTTTAGCGGGGTCTACGAGCAGTACTTC.

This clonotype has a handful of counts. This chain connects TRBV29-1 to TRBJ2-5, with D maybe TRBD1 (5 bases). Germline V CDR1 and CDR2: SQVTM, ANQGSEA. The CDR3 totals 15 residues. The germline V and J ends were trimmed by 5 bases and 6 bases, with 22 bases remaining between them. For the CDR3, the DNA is TGCAGCGTTCCCTTCGGTCAGGGTCTCTTGCAGACCCAGTACTTC. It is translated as CSVPFGQGLLQTQYF. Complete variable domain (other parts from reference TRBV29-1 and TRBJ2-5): SAVISQKPSRDICQRGTSLTIQCQVDSQVTMMFWYRQQPGQSLTLIATANQGSEATYESGFVIDKFPISRPNLTFSTLTVSNMSPEDSSIYLCSVPFGQGLLQTQYFGPGTRLLVL.

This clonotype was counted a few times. The DNA for the CDR3 is TGCAGTGCTAGACTAGCGGGGACTGACACCGGGGAGCTGTTTTTT. This translates into CSARLAGTDTGELFF. The J gene is TRBJ2-2, the V gene TRBV20-1; 9 bases line up with TRBD2. V was pared by 2 bases and J by 3 bases, with 4 bases of the junction left unmatched. This CDR3 spans 15 amino acids. The germline gives CDR1 DFQATT, CDR2 SNEGSKA (reference sequence).

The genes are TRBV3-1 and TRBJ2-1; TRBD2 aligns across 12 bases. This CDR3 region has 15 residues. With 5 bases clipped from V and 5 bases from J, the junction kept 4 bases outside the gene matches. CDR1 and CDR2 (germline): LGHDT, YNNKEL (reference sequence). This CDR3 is CASSSGLAGNNEQFF. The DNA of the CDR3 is TGTGCCAGCAGCAGCGGACTAGCGGGGAACAATGAGCAGTTCTTC.

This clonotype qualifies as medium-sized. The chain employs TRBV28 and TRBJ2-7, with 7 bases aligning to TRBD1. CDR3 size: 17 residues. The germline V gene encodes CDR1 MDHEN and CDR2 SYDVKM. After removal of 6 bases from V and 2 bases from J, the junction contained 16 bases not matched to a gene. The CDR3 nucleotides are TGTGCCAGCAGAGGGGATTGGGGACAGAGGGTCGCCTACGAGCAGTACTTC. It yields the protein CASRGDWGQRVAYEQYF.

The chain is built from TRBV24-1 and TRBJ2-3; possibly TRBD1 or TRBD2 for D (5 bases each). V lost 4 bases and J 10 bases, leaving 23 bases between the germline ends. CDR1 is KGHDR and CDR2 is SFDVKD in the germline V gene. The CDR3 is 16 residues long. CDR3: CATSEDGTAGGWSQYF. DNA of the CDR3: TGTGCCACCAGTGAAGATGGGACGGCCGGCGGGTGGTCGCAGTATTTT.

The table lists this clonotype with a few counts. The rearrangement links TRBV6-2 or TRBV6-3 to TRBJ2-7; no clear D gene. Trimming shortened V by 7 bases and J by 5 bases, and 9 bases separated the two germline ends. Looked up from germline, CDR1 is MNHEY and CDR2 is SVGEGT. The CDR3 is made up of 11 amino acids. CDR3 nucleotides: TGTGCCAGCACCCAAACCCACGAGCAGTACTTC. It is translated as CASTQTHEQYF.

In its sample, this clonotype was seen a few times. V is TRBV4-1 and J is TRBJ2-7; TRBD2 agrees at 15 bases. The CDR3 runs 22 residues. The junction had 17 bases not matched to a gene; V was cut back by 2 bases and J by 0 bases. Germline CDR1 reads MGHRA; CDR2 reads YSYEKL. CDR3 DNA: TGCGCCAGCAGCCAAAAATGGGTGTCCTTGCCGGGACTAGCGGGAGGCTCCTACGAGCAGTACTTC. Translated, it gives CASSQKWVSLPGLAGGSYEQYF.

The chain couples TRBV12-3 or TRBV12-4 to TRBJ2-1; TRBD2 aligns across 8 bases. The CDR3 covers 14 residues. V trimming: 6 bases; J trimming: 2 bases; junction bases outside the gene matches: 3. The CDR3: CASSSSGPYNEQFF. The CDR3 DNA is TGTGCCAGCAGCTCTAGCGGGCCCTACAATGAGCAGTTCTTC.

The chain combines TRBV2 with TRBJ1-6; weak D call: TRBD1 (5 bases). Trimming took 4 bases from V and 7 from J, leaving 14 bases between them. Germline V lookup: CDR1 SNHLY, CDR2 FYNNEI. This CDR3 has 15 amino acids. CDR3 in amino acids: CASSGGGGVNSPLHF. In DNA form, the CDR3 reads TGTGCCAGCAGTGGTGGGGGGGGAGTGAATTCACCCCTCCACTTT.

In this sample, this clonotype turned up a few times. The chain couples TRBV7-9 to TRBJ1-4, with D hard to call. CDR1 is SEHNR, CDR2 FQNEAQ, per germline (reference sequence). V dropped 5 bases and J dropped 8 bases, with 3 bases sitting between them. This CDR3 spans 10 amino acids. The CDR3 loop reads CASSGEKLFF. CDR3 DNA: TGTGCCAGCAGCGGGGAAAAACTGTTTTTT.

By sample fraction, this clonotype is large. The CDR3 loop reads CASSLGADTQYF. The CDR3 DNA is TGTGCCAGCAGCCTTGGGGCAGATACGCAGTATTTT. The chain uses TRBV28 and TRBJ2-3; unclear D gene. V was trimmed by 6 bases and J by 4 bases, leaving 8 bases between them. Germline values: CDR1 MDHEN, CDR2 SYDVKM. The length of the CDR3 is 12 residues.

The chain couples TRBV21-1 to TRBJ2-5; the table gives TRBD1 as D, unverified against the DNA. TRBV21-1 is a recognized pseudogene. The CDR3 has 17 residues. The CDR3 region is CASSKGGPGPDQETQYF. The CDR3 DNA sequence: TGTGCCAGCAGCAAAGGGGGGCCGGGCCCGGACCAAGAGACCCAGTACTTC.

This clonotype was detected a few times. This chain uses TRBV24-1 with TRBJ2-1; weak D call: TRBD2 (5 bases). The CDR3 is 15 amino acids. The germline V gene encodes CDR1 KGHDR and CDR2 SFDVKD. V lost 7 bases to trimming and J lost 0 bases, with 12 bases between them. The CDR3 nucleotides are TGTGCCACCAGGGGCCGGGGAGTCTCCTACAATGAGCAGTTCTTC. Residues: CATRGRGVSYNEQFF.

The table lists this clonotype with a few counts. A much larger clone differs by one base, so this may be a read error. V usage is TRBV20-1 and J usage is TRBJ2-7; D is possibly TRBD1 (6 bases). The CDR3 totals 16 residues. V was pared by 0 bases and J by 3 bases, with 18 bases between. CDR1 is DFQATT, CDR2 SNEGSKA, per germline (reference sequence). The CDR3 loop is CSARDPFQWGLYEQYF. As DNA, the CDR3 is TGCAGTGCTAGAGATCCTTTCCAGTGGGGGCTCTACGAGCAGTACTTC.